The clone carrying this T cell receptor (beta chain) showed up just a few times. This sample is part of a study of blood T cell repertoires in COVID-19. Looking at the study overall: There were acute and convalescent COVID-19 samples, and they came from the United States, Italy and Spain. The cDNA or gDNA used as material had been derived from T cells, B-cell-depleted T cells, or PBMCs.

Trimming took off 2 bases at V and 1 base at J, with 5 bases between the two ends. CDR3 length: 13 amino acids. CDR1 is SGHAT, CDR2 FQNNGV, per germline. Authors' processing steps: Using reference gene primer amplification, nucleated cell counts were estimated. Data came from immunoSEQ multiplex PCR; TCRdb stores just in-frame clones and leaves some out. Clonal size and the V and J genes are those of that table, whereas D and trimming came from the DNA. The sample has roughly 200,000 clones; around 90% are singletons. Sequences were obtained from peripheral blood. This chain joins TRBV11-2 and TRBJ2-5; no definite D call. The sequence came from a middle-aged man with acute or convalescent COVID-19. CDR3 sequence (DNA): TGTGCCAGCAGCTTATCTAGCCAAGAGACCCAGTACTTC. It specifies CASSLSSQETQYF.